These 7 T cell receptor beta chains came from one sample sequenced in a study of glioma-infiltrating T cells. The iRepertoire nested amplicon-rescue multiplex PCR amplified TCR alpha and beta CDR3s from RNA. Each CDR3 protein gets one entry after TCRdb re-called the multiplex PCR reads with MiXCR. The table has about 130,000 distinct CDR3 sequences, under 25% seen once. Source material: glioma tissue, nonneoplastic brain tissue, or PBMCs (not recorded which). Source of these receptors: a human donor with low-grade glioma or glioblastoma, undergoing nonglioma brain surgery, or in good health (not recorded which).

CDR3 DNA sequence: TGTGCCATCGGTCCAGGGGACTACGAGCAGTACGTC. It specifies CAIGPGDYEQYV. This chain joins TRBV10-3 and TRBJ2-7, with D tentatively TRBD1 (6 bases). V was trimmed by 8 bases and J by 3 bases, leaving 11 bases between them. Per germline, CDR1 ENHRY and CDR2 SYGVKD. The CDR3 sequence is 12 residues long.

This clonotype occurred a few times. The J gene is TRBJ1-5, the V gene TRBV2; D uncertain. With 8 bases removed from V and 4 bases from J, the gap between germline ends came to 6 bases. The CDR3 consists of 11 residues. From germline, CDR1 is SNHLY and CDR2 FYNNEI. This CDR3 is CASGDNQPQHF. The CDR3, as DNA: TGTGCCAGCGGGGATAATCAGCCCCAGCATTTT.

This sequence joins TRBV6-2 or TRBV6-3 and TRBJ2-7; D gene unclear. The CDR3 loop spans 17 amino acids. V was cut by 6 bases and J by 1 base, with 22 bases left in between. Germline CDR1 MNHEY, CDR2 SVGEGT. The CDR3 region has the DNA TGTGCCAGCAGCTCCCAGACGTTTACTCTCGCGTCCTACGAGCAGTACGTC. Protein: CASSSQTFTLASYEQYV.

The chain combines TRBV20-1 with TRBJ2-7, with 7 bases fitting TRBD1. Looked up from germline, CDR1 is DFQATT and CDR2 is SNEGSKA (reference sequence). This CDR3 spans 11 amino acids. The ends lost 3 bases at V and 4 bases at J; junction bases unmatched: 0. This CDR3 reads CSARTGYEQYV. In DNA form, the CDR3 reads TGCAGTGCTAGGACAGGGTACGAGCAGTACGTC.

This clonotype was recorded a few times. V usage is TRBV7-7 and J usage is TRBJ1-1; 8 bases are shared with TRBD1. Germline V gene data show CDR1 as SSHAT and CDR2 as FNYEAQ (reference sequence). After removal of 9 bases from V and 3 bases from J, the junction contained 9 bases not matched to a gene. The CDR3 extends over 14 amino acids. The CDR3 nucleotides are TGTGCCAGTTATGACAGGGGTGGGGACACTGAAGCTTTCTTT. Encoded protein: CASYDRGGDTEAFF.

This sequence joins TRBV14 and TRBJ1-1, with a weak D call TRBD1 (6 bases). V gave up 0 bases and J gave up 6 bases, with 14 bases separating them. CDR3 length: 15 residues. Germline lookup yields CDR1 SGHDN and CDR2 FVKESK. DNA for the CDR3: TGTGCCAGCAGCCAAGATCTCCAGGGGTACCCTGAAGCTTTCTTT. As protein: CASSQDLQGYPEAFF.

This clonotype was seen repeatedly, ten times or more. J is TRBJ2-4 and V is TRBV20-1; the D gene is possibly TRBD1 (5 bases). The CDR3 spans 15 residues. The V end was cut by 1 base, the J end by 1 base, with 11 bases between. The germline CDR1 and CDR2 sequences are DFQATT and SNEGSKA (reference sequence). The CDR3 region is CSARAQGWAKNIQYF. The CDR3 DNA is TGCAGTGCTAGAGCGCAGGGTTGGGCCAAAAACATTCAGTACTTC.